This TCR beta chain was recorded in a study of blood T cell repertoires in COVID-19. Germline CDR1 MNHEY, CDR2 SVGAGI. With 6 bases clipped from V and 3 bases from J, the junction kept 8 bases outside the gene matches. The CDR3 spans 15 residues. Per the original methods: From reference gene primer amplification, estimates of nucleated cell counts were derived. TCRdb's copy holds only in-frame clones and misses some; the assay was immunoSEQ multiplex PCR. That table gives V, J and clone size, and the DNA gave D and trimming. The sample has around 260,000 clones; roughly 83% are singletons. V usage is TRBV6-5 and J usage is TRBJ2-7; 10 bases line up with TRBD1. Sequencing was done on a sample of peripheral blood. The receptor's source is a man aged 60 to 69 who had recovered from COVID-19. The CDR3 region is CASRGGGTGVYEQYF. CDR3 in DNA: TGTGCCAGCAGGGGGGGAGGGACAGGGGTCTACGAGCAGTACTTC.